The rows below give T cell receptor beta chains drawn from one sample of a study of CD8 T cells in Susac syndrome. TCRdb independently ran MiXCR on the immunoSEQ multiplex PCR reads; one entry per CDR3 protein. The sample includes approximately 160,000 distinct CDR3 sequences, approximately 94% seen only once; the top ten take about 0.086%. Sequenced sample: CD4+ T cells from PBMCs. Every receptor here comes from a human donor with multiple sclerosis. CDR3s include the opening cysteine and the closing phenylalanine or tryptophan. D genes are given only for firm matches.

>.|TRBJ1-1|TRBV25-1
TGTGCCAGCAGTGACCCCGGGACGGAGAACACTGAAGCTTTCTTT
CASSDPGTENTEAFF
>TRBD1|TRBJ1-2|TRBV7-2
TGTGCCAGCAGCGCGGACAGGGCTAACTATGGCTACACCTTC
CASSADRANYGYTF
>.|TRBJ1-1|TRBV6-1
TGTGCCAGCAGTGAGCACAGAAATGAAGCTTTCTTT
CASSEHRNEAFF
>TRBD2|TRBJ2-7|TRBV4-1
TGCGCCAGCAGCCCCCGACGAGGCGGGAGGTACTCCTACGAGCAGTACTTC
CASSPRRGGRYSYEQYF
>.|TRBJ2-1|TRBV20-1
TGCAGTGCTAGAAAGGCGAAGGGGATCAATGAGCAGTTCTTC
CSARKAKGINEQFF
>TRBD1|TRBJ1-5|TRBV29-1
TGCAGCGTCGCGGGACAGGCCGATAGCAATCAGCCCCAGCATTTT
CSVAGQADSNQPQHF
>TRBD2|TRBJ2-3|TRBV4-3
TGCGCCAGCAGTACTAGCGGGAGGGCCGTGGGAGATACGCAGTATTTT
CASSTSGRAVGDTQYF
>TRBD1|TRBJ2-5|TRBV15
TGTGCCACCAGCATTTCAGGGGGCAAAGAGACCCAGTACTTC
CATSISGGKETQYF
>.|TRBJ2-2|TRBV27
TGTGCCAGCAGAATGGGAGTGGCCGGGGAGCTGTTTTTT
CASRMGVAGELFF
>.|TRBJ1-1|TRBV6-2/TRBV6-3
TGTGCCACCCACCGTGGACAGTTGAACACTGAAGCTTTCTTT
CATHRGQLNTEAFF